The rows below give T cell receptor beta chains drawn from one sample of a study of blood T cell repertoires in COVID-19. Sequencing used immunoSEQ multiplex PCR; TCRdb keeps in-frame clones, though not all of them. The table lists more than 200,000 clones, about 88% of them singletons. The sequenced material came from peripheral blood. These receptors all stem from an older man with acute or convalescent COVID-19. CDR3s include the opening cysteine and the closing phenylalanine or tryptophan. A D gene is named only where the DNA matches it firmly. Size is omitted from some rows. Given values are once, few, many or a class for expanded clones.

V	size	J	length	D	CDR3	DNA
TRBV18	few	TRBJ2-3	15	TRBD1	CASSPTGGLADTQYF	TGTGCCAGCTCACCGACAGGGGGTCTGGCAGATACGCAGTATTTT
TRBV6-5	-	TRBJ1-3	15	-	CASSLSGKTGNTIYF	TGTGCCAGCAGTTTATCAGGGAAGACTGGAAACACCATATATTTT
TRBV3-1/TRBV3-2	-	TRBJ2-2	18	-	CASSQVLTFTVNTGELFF	TGTGCCAGCAGCCAAGTCCTAACCTTTACAGTGAACACCGGGGAGCTGTTTTTT
TRBV28	-	TRBJ2-5	16	TRBD1	CASSLRMGTDQETQYF	TGTGCCAGCAGTTTAAGGATGGGGACAGACCAAGAGACCCAGTACTTC
TRBV19	-	TRBJ2-2	18	TRBD2	CASSTGTSGRARNGELFF	TGTGCCAGTAGTACCGGGACTAGCGGGAGGGCCCGAAACGGGGAGCTGTTTTTT
TRBV9	-	TRBJ1-2	14	-	CASSVDSGLGGYTF	TGTGCCAGCAGCGTAGATTCAGGGCTCGGGGGCTACACCTTC
TRBV29-1	-	TRBJ2-2	14	TRBD1	CSVGGQGVPGELFF	TGCAGCGTGGGGGGACAGGGGGTTCCCGGGGAGCTGTTTTTT
TRBV7-2	-	TRBJ2-6	14	-	CASSRGDGANVLTF	TGTGCCAGCAGCAGGGGTGATGGGGCCAACGTCCTGACTTTC
TRBV18	-	TRBJ2-7	15	TRBD1	CASSPGQGSSYEQYF	TGTGCCAGCTCACCAGGACAGGGAAGCTCCTACGAGCAGTACTTC
TRBV5-1	-	TRBJ2-7	11	-	CASSSNYEQYF	TGCGCCAGCAGCTCCAATTACGAGCAGTACTTC
TRBV19	-	TRBJ1-5	13	-	CASSIDADQPQHF	TGTGCCAGTAGTATAGACGCGGATCAGCCCCAGCATTTT
TRBV5-1	-	TRBJ1-3	18	TRBD1	CASSYTTGGTVSGNTIYF	TGCGCCAGCAGCTATACGACAGGGGGTACTGTCTCTGGAAACACCATATATTTT
TRBV30	-	TRBJ2-7	13	-	CAWSVRKPYEQYF	TGTGCCTGGAGTGTGCGGAAGCCCTACGAGCAGTACTTC
TRBV24-1	-	TRBJ1-1	14	TRBD1	CATRTGGTNTEAFF	TGTGCCACCAGGACAGGGGGAACGAACACTGAAGCTTTCTTT
TRBV5-1	-	TRBJ2-3	20	TRBD1	CASSSSGGYRRRVGTDTQYF	TGCGCCAGCAGCTCTTCAGGGGGTTATCGAAGGCGGGTCGGCACAGATACGCAGTATTTT
TRBV9	-	TRBJ2-6	18	TRBD2	CASSAGGRLFSGANVLTF	TGTGCCAGCAGCGCGGGGGGACGCCTGTTCTCTGGGGCCAACGTCCTGACTTTC
TRBV19	-	TRBJ2-4	14	-	CASSMSGNFDIQYF	TGTGCCAGTAGTATGTCAGGGAATTTTGACATTCAGTACTTC
TRBV10-3	-	TRBJ2-1	15	TRBD2	CAIRGGLDSYNEQFF	TGTGCCATCAGGGGGGGACTAGACTCCTACAATGAGCAGTTCTTC
TRBV5-6	-	TRBJ2-2	14	-	CASSLDRNTGELFF	TGTGCCAGCAGCTTGGACAGGAACACCGGGGAGCTGTTTTTT
TRBV5-4	-	TRBJ1-2	13	TRBD1	CASSPPRGQGYTF	TGTGCCAGCAGCCCCCCCAGGGGGCAGGGCTACACCTTC
TRBV5-5	-	TRBJ2-7	12	-	CASTRSFYEQYF	TGTGCCAGCACCCGTAGTTTCTACGAGCAGTACTTC
TRBV5-4	-	TRBJ2-7	16	-	CASSPGGTASSYEQYF	TGTGCCAGCAGTCCTGGGGGGACCGCTAGCTCCTACGAGCAGTACTTC
TRBV4-3	-	TRBJ2-7	14	TRBD2	CASIQREATYEQYF	TGCGCCAGCATCCAGCGGGAGGCAACCTACGAGCAGTACTTC
TRBV27	-	TRBJ2-1	19	TRBD2	CASSHTGTSGRGFSNEQFF	TGTGCCAGCAGTCACACCGGGACTAGCGGGAGGGGTTTCAGTAATGAGCAGTTCTTC
TRBV9	-	TRBJ2-1	17	TRBD2	CASSESGTSGNYNEQFF	TGTGCCAGCAGCGAGTCCGGGACTAGCGGGAACTACAATGAGCAGTTCTTC
TRBV7-6	few	TRBJ1-1	15	TRBD1	CASSLTYRGATEAFF	TGTGCCAGCAGCTTAACATACAGGGGGGCCACTGAAGCTTTCTTT
TRBV7-8	-	TRBJ2-7	14	TRBD1	CASSSRTGVSEQYF	TGTGCCAGCAGCTCCAGGACAGGGGTGTCCGAGCAGTACTTC
TRBV30	-	TRBJ2-7	16	TRBD1	CAWSSTQGNEGYEQYF	TGTGCCTGGAGTTCGACACAGGGGAATGAGGGCTACGAGCAGTACTTC
TRBV2	-	TRBJ1-1	13	-	CASKVAANTEAFF	TGTGCCAGCAAAGTGGCCGCGAACACTGAAGCTTTCTTT
TRBV5-1	-	TRBJ2-3	13	-	CASGRQGTDTQYF	TGCGCCAGCGGCCGACAGGGCACAGATACGCAGTATTTT
TRBV5-6	-	TRBJ1-2	17	TRBD1	CASSSLWGQGVRGGYTF	TGTGCCAGCAGCTCACTGTGGGGACAGGGAGTTAGGGGTGGCTACACCTTC
TRBV27	-	TRBJ2-1	10	-	CASGTSEQFF	TGTGCCAGTGGGACAAGCGAGCAGTTCTTC
TRBV18	-	TRBJ2-3	13	-	CASSRDSGDTQYF	TGTGCCAGCTCAAGGGACTCCGGTGATACGCAGTATTTT
TRBV10-3	-	TRBJ1-2	14	TRBD1	CAISARTGEDGYTF	TGTGCCATCAGTGCAAGGACAGGGGAGGATGGCTACACCTTC
TRBV4-1	-	TRBJ2-7	17	TRBD2	CASSHKISSGSPYEQYF	TGCGCCAGCAGCCATAAAATATCGAGCGGGAGTCCCTACGAGCAGTACTTC
TRBV30	-	TRBJ2-1	15	-	CAWSLQGAVGNEQFF	TGTGCCTGGAGTCTACAGGGCGCCGTGGGGAATGAGCAGTTCTTC
TRBV7-9	-	TRBJ1-2	15	TRBD1	CASSQDRGPNYGYTF	TGTGCCAGCAGCCAGGACAGGGGACCCAACTATGGCTACACCTTC
TRBV5-4	-	TRBJ2-7	14	TRBD2	CASSLGGGHLEQYF	TGTGCCAGCAGCTTGGGCGGGGGGCATCTCGAGCAGTACTTC
TRBV10-1	-	TRBJ2-7	14	TRBD1	CASSDDRETYEQYF	TGCGCCAGCAGTGATGACAGGGAAACCTACGAGCAGTACTTC
TRBV2	-	TRBJ1-1	17	-	CASSEGSGGRLNTEAFF	TGTGCCAGCAGTGAAGGTTCGGGAGGGAGGCTGAACACTGAAGCTTTCTTT
TRBV7-7	few	TRBJ2-1	15	TRBD2	CASSFGLAGNNEQFF	TGTGCTAGCAGCTTTGGACTAGCGGGAAACAATGAGCAGTTCTTC
TRBV19	-	TRBJ2-1	15	TRBD2	CASSREASGRDEQFF	TGTGCCAGTAGTCGGGAGGCTAGCGGGAGAGATGAGCAGTTCTTC
TRBV5-5	once	TRBJ2-3	15	TRBD1	CASSSQGASTDTQYF	TGTGCCAGCAGCTCCCAGGGGGCAAGCACAGATACGCAGTATTTT
TRBV19	-	TRBJ1-5	14	-	CASSKGGVNQPQHF	TGTGCCAGTAGTAAAGGGGGGGTCAATCAGCCCCAGCATTTT
TRBV28	-	TRBJ2-7	14	-	CASSFPDRGYEQYF	TGTGCCAGCAGTTTTCCAGACCGGGGCTACGAGCAGTACTTC
TRBV27	-	TRBJ1-2	13	TRBD1	CASSGTGEYGYTF	TGTGCCAGTAGCGGGACAGGGGAATATGGCTACACCTTC
TRBV4-1	-	TRBJ1-4	18	TRBD1	CASSQGPPNRGRLEKLFF	TGCGCCAGCAGCCAAGGACCCCCTAACAGGGGGCGTTTAGAAAAACTGTTTTTT
TRBV5-4	once	TRBJ1-2	16	TRBD1	CASTLGSSGGVYGYTF	TGTGCCAGCACCCTTGGATCATCAGGGGGCGTTTATGGCTACACCTTC
TRBV19	-	TRBJ1-1	15	TRBD1	CASSPRTGRRTEAFF	TGTGCCAGTAGTCCTCGGACAGGCCGCCGGACTGAAGCTTTCTTT